This T cell receptor (beta chain) was captured by sequencing in a study of blood T cell repertoires in COVID-19. Background on the study: Some COVID-19 samples were acute and others convalescent; all came from the United States, Italy and Spain. Sources were T cells, B-cell-depleted T cells, or PBMCs; the material itself was cDNA or gDNA.

This clone was seen only a few times. The junction had 4 bases not matched to a gene; V was cut back by 5 bases and J by 0 bases. CDR1 SEHNR and CDR2 FQNEAQ come from the germline V gene (reference sequence). The CDR3 contains 15 residues. Per the study methods: By means of reference gene primer amplification, nucleated cell counts were estimated. Sequenced by immunoSEQ multiplex PCR; TCRdb stores in-frame clones only, minus some. The DNA was the basis for D and trimming; V, J and clone size are from that table. This sample yields over 450,000 clones, of which less than 90% are seen a single time; roughly 7.4% belongs to the top ten. One Seattle source followed patients from active infection through their disease course.

The sequenced sample consisted of peripheral blood. The J gene is TRBJ2-1, the V gene TRBV7-9; 7 bases are shared with TRBD2. This receptor was taken from a woman in her fifties or sixties with COVID-19, enrolled during active disease. CDR3 DNA: TGTGCCAGCAGCAAACTAGCGCTCTCCTACAATGAGCAGTTCTTC. Translated: CASSKLALSYNEQFF. The complete variable domain, with remaining parts taken from reference TRBV7-9 and TRBJ2-1, reads DTGVSQNPRHKITKRGQNVTFRCDPISEHNRLYWYRQTLGQGPEFLTYFQNEAQLEKSRLLSDRFSAERPKGSFSTLEIQRTEQGDSAMYLCASSKLALSYNEQFFGPGTRLTVL.